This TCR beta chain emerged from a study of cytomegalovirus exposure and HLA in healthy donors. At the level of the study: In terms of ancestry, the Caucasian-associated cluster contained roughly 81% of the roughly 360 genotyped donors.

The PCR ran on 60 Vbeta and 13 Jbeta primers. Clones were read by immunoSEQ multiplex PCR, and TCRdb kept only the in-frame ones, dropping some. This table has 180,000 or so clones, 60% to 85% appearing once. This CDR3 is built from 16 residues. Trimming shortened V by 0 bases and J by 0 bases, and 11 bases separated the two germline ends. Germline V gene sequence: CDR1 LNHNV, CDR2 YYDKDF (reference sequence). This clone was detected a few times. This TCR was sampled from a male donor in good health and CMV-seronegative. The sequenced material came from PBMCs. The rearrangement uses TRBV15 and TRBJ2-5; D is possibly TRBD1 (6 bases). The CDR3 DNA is TGTGCCACCAGCAGAGATAAGAGGGGGAACCAAGAGACCCAGTACTTC. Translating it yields CATSRDKRGNQETQYF.